The 17 T cell receptor beta chains reported below all come from one sample, sequenced in a study of long-term antiretroviral therapy in people with HIV. This was the immunoSEQ v3.0 assay at survey level. Measured with immunoSEQ multiplex PCR; TCRdb has only the in-frame clones, and not every one. This table holds fewer than 45,000 clones, roughly 96% found once. This specimen consisted of unsorted PBMCs, obtained 3.7 years after starting antiretroviral therapy. These receptors all come from a woman in her 50s with HIV.

V and J are TRBV2 and TRBJ1-2, with D hard to call. Trimming cost V 6 bases and J 1 base, with 9 bases left between them. The CDR3 consists of 13 residues. Germline loops: CDR1 SNHLY, CDR2 FYNNEI. The CDR3 DNA is TGTGCCAGCAGCGATTGGATTAACTATGGCTACACCTTC. Its protein is CASSDWINYGYTF.

The genes are TRBV2 and TRBJ2-2; D tentatively reads TRBD1 or TRBD2 (6 bases each). Germline CDR1 reads SNHLY; CDR2 reads FYNNEI. Trimming took off 3 bases at V and 5 bases at J, with 10 bases between the two ends. There are 14 residues in the CDR3. The CDR3 DNA follows: TGTGCCAGCAGTGATAGGAGGGGGACCGGGGAGCTGTTTTTT. Translated: CASSDRRGTGELFF.

The chain joins TRBV5-4 to TRBJ1-1; D might be TRBD1 (5 bases). Per germline, CDR1 SGHNT and CDR2 YYREEE (reference sequence). This CDR3 region has 13 residues. V lost 2 bases and J 4 bases, leaving 9 bases between the germline ends. The CDR3 protein is CASSLEGTTEAFF. Written as DNA, the CDR3 is TGTGCCAGCAGCTTAGAAGGGACCACTGAAGCTTTCTTT.

The rearrangement links TRBV13 to TRBJ2-1; maybe TRBD2 (7 bases). Trimming pared 3 bases from V and 5 bases from J, leaving 26 bases between. The CDR3 consists of 19 residues. Germline CDR1 and CDR2: PRHDT and FYEKMQ (reference sequence). The DNA for the CDR3 is TGTGCCAGCAGCTTGTTGGGGGCTAGCGGACGTGGTGTAGACAATGAGCAGTTCTTC. Protein sequence: CASSLLGASGRGVDNEQFF.

This chain links TRBV27 with TRBJ1-5, with D unresolved. V lost 2 bases and J 1 base, leaving 12 bases between the germline ends. CDR3 length: 16 amino acids. The germline gives CDR1 MNHEY, CDR2 SMNVEV (reference sequence). The CDR3 protein is CASSLMWRGSNQPQHF. For the CDR3, the DNA is TGTGCCAGCAGTTTAATGTGGAGAGGGAGCAATCAGCCCCAGCATTTT.

V is TRBV14 and J is TRBJ2-2, with D tentatively TRBD2 (6 bases). Germline V lookup: CDR1 SGHDN, CDR2 FVKESK. This CDR3 is 15 amino acids long. V dropped 1 base and J dropped 7 bases, with 13 bases sitting between them. The CDR3 here is CASSQGPGTFGELFF. CDR3 DNA sequence: TGTGCCAGCAGCCAAGGACCAGGGACTTTCGGGGAGCTGTTTTTT.

The chain employs TRBV7-3 and TRBJ2-3; 7 bases line up with TRBD2. The CDR3 is 14 residues long. The V gene end was trimmed by 5 bases and the J gene end by 5 bases; junction bases not matched to a gene: 7. CDR1 SGHTA and CDR2 FQGTGA come from the germline V gene. The CDR3 DNA sequence: TGTGCCAGCAGCACCACACGGGGGGTAGATACGCAGTATTTT. This sequence encodes CASSTTRGVDTQYF.

The V gene is TRBV5-5, the J gene TRBJ2-3; 8 nucleotides agree with TRBD1. The germline CDR1 and CDR2 sequences are SGHKS and YYEKEE (reference sequence). The J segment lost 4 bases and the V segment lost 2 bases, leaving 6 bases of the junction unmatched. This CDR3 has 15 residues. The DNA of the CDR3 is TGTGCCAGCAGCTTTCGGGACAGGCCCCCAGATACGCAGTATTTT. Protein sequence: CASSFRDRPPDTQYF.

This chain joins TRBV7-8 and TRBJ2-1; 10 nucleotides align to TRBD2. CDR1 is SGHVS, CDR2 FQNEAQ, per germline. The CDR3 consists of 15 residues. After removal of 5 bases from V and 4 bases from J, the junction contained 5 bases not matched to a gene. Here the CDR3 DNA reads TGTGCCAGCAGCGGAAAGCGGGGGGGATACAATGAGCAGTTCTTC. Its translation: CASSGKRGGYNEQFF.

This sequence joins TRBV27 and TRBJ2-6; D might be TRBD2 (5 bases). Trimming stripped 5 bases from V and 3 bases from J, with 17 bases between. This CDR3 has 17 amino acids. CDR1 is MNHEY and CDR2 is SMNVEV in the germline V gene (reference sequence). This chain's CDR3 is CASSLTGLVFGANVLTF. Here the CDR3 DNA reads TGTGCCAGCAGTCTGACCGGACTTGTCTTTGGGGCCAACGTCCTGACTTTC.

This CDR3 reads CASRRGPTEAFF. The DNA of the CDR3 is TGTGCCAGCCGAAGGGGGCCCACTGAAGCTTTCTTT. The rearrangement uses TRBV19 and TRBJ1-1; 7 bases align to TRBD1. Germline CDR1 and CDR2: LNHDA and SQIVND (reference sequence). This CDR3 has 12 residues. The junction had 5 bases not matched to a gene; V was cut back by 9 bases and J by 4 bases. Combining the CDR3 with reference TRBV19 and TRBJ1-1 gives the whole variable domain DGGITQSPKYLFRKEGQNVTLSCEQNLNHDAMYWYRQDPGQGLRLIYYSQIVNDFQKGDIAEGYSVSREKKESFPLTVTSAQKNPTAFYLCASRRGPTEAFFGQGTRLTVV.

The chain links TRBV11-3 to TRBJ2-1; unclear D gene. V dropped 5 bases and J dropped 4 bases, with 15 bases sitting between them. Germline CDR1 and CDR2: SGHNT and YENEEA. The CDR3 contains 15 residues. The CDR3, as DNA: TGTGCCAGCAGCGTACAGCAAGTACCATACAATGAGCAGTTCTTC. Translating it yields CASSVQQVPYNEQFF.

The chain has TRBV7-9 and TRBJ1-1; 9 bases fit TRBD1. The ends lost 6 bases at V and 4 bases at J; junction bases unmatched: 9. The CDR3 runs 15 residues. Germline V CDR1 and CDR2: SEHNR, FQNEAQ (reference sequence). The CDR3 DNA reads as TGTGCCAGCAGTCTCTCGGGACAGGGTGTCACTGAAGCTTTCTTT. This sequence encodes CASSLSGQGVTEAFF.

The chain employs TRBV11-2 and TRBJ1-1, with a tentative D call TRBD1 (5 bases). CDR3 length: 14 amino acids. V gave up 1 base and J gave up 5 bases, with 11 bases separating them. The germline CDR1 and CDR2 sequences are SGHAT and FQNNGV. The CDR3 sequence: CASSLVGTQTEAFF. The CDR3 nucleotides are TGTGCCAGCAGCTTAGTTGGGACGCAGACTGAAGCTTTCTTT.

This chain connects TRBV5-1 to TRBJ2-1; 13 bases are shared with TRBD2. The V gene end was trimmed by 2 bases and the J gene end by 5 bases; junction bases not matched to a gene: 1. Germline V gene sequence: CDR1 SGHRS, CDR2 YFSETQ. The CDR3 runs 15 residues. CDR3 bases: TGCGCCAGCAGCTTACTAGCGGGGGGGAACAATGAGCAGTTCTTC. This sequence encodes CASSLLAGGNNEQFF.

The gene calls are TRBV5-1 and TRBJ2-3, with D tentatively TRBD1 (6 bases). Germline V gives CDR1 SGHRS, CDR2 YFSETQ. Trimming removed 4 bases at V and 1 base at J, with 10 bases between. CDR3 length equals 14 residues. CDR3: CASSPRQGTDTQYF. The CDR3, as DNA: TGCGCCAGCAGCCCGAGACAGGGCACAGATACGCAGTATTTT.

The chain recombines TRBV29-1 with TRBJ1-4; D call uncertain. The germline V gene encodes CDR1 SQVTM and CDR2 ANQGSEA. The V end lost 7 bases, the J end lost 7 bases, and 10 bases lay between the germline ends. The CDR3 covers 11 residues. The CDR3 loop reads CSAEASEKLFF. Here the CDR3 DNA reads TGCAGCGCCGAGGCGTCTGAAAAACTGTTTTTT.